What follows are 3 T cell receptor beta chains derived from one specimen sequenced in a study of neurological immune-mediated disorders. MiXCR was run by TCRdb on the 5' RACE reads, yielding one entry per CDR3 protein. The table has 75,000 to 85,000 distinct CDR3 sequences, 15% to 20% seen once. Sequenced material: PBMCs. The source of these receptors is a woman in her forties in good health.

V and J are TRBV5-1 and TRBJ1-1; D might be TRBD1 (5 bases). Trimming stripped 0 bases from V and 3 bases from J, with 12 bases between. CDR3 size: 15 residues. CDR1 SGHRS and CDR2 YFSETQ come from the germline V gene. The CDR3 spells CASSLAGGRDTEAFF. In nucleotides, the CDR3 is TGCGCCAGCAGCTTGGCCGGAGGCAGGGACACTGAAGCTTTCTTT.

This clonotype was seen ten or more times. The V gene is TRBV7-3, the J gene TRBJ2-5; D call uncertain. In germline, CDR1 is SGHTA, CDR2 FQGTGA. The CDR3 has 12 amino acids. V lost 2 bases, J lost 2 bases, and 3 bases lay in between. The CDR3 coding sequence is TGTGCCAGCAGCTTATGGCAAGAGACCCAGTACTTC. Its protein product is CASSLWQETQYF.

Points on this clonotype: A clone one base away is much larger, so this may be a read error. V is TRBV19 and J is TRBJ1-5, with a weak D call TRBD1 (5 bases). This CDR3 region has 13 residues. Per the germline V gene, CDR1 is LNHDA and CDR2 is SQIVND (reference sequence). This CDR3 is CATTGHRGGPHHF. DNA for the CDR3: TGTGCCACCACTGGACACCGCGGCGGGCCCCATCATTTT.